What follows describes a single TCR beta chain. The antigen is unknown. A TCRbeta library incorporating unique molecular identifiers was prepared. From the PCR reads, TCRdb called clonotypes with MiXCR, one entry per CDR3 protein. Of just over 950,000 distinct CDR3 sequences in the sample, about 29% were seen once. CDR1 is KGHDR and CDR2 is SFDVKD in the germline V gene. The CDR3 covers 18 residues. V was clipped by 4 bases and J by 2 bases; unmatched bases: 11. This sample stems from a study of T-cell reconstitution after alpha-beta-depleted transplantation in children. The study's findings and limits: Counts and diversity of T cells one year after transplant came mostly from newly produced T cells. Surviving recipient T cells and thymic progenitors accounted for the high day-60 TCRbeta diversity observed in some patients. Where alpha-beta T cells came from about two months after transplant was reportedly several hundred expanded graft clones.

This sample comprised PBMCs, mostly from graft donor cells, obtained 360 days after TCRalphabeta/CD19-depleted stem cell transplant. The source is a boy in the first two years of life who had a stem cell transplant for SCID, so the T cells may come from the graft donor. The chain employs TRBV24-1 and TRBJ2-3; 10 bases map to TRBD1. The CDR3 here is CATSDTYDRGLHTDTQYF. CDR3 coding DNA: TGTGCCACCAGTGACACGTACGACAGGGGGCTACACACAGATACGCAGTATTTT.